These T cell receptor beta chains were read from a single sample in a study of blood T cell repertoires in COVID-19. Libraries were prepared by immunoSEQ multiplex PCR; TCRdb keeps only in-frame clonotypes and omits some of them. Of 250,000 to 300,000 clones in the sample, 75% to 90% were seen once. The sequenced material came from PBMCs or T cells enriched from blood (not recorded which). Every receptor here comes from a woman in her fifties or sixties who had recovered from COVID-19. Each CDR3 is given with its conserved first and last residue. Fields, in order: J gene, CDR3 length, D gene, V gene, clone size, CDR3 protein, CDR3 DNA. A D gene is named only where the DNA matches it firmly. Rows give clone size only sometimes, using once, few, many, or a class for an expanded clone.

TRBJ1-5	16	TRBD1	TRBV27	.	CASSLKTGGGNQPQHF	TGTGCCAGCAGTTTGAAGACAGGGGGTGGCAATCAGCCCCAGCATTTT
TRBJ1-2	15	TRBD1	TRBV6-5	once	CASSLRTGGYYGYTF	TGTGCCAGCAGCCTTAGGACAGGGGGTTACTATGGCTACACCTTC
TRBJ1-6	15	.	TRBV5-4	.	CASSLNVQGDSPLHF	TGTGCCAGCAGCTTGAATGTTCAGGGTGATTCACCCCTCCACTTT
TRBJ2-5	14	TRBD1	TRBV11-2	.	CASTWTGRQETQYF	TGTGCCAGCACCTGGACAGGGCGACAAGAGACCCAGTACTTC
TRBJ2-2	16	TRBD2	TRBV3-1/TRBV3-2	.	CASSQVARERSGELFF	TGTGCCAGCAGCCAAGTAGCGCGGGAGAGGTCCGGGGAGCTGTTTTTT
TRBJ1-1	14	.	TRBV5-4	.	CASSPRERRTEAFF	TGTGCCAGCAGTCCCCGGGAACGGCGGACTGAAGCTTTCTTT
TRBJ1-2	14	TRBD1	TRBV28	.	CASSIRGSNYGYTF	TGTGCCAGCAGTATCAGGGGGTCGAACTATGGCTACACCTTC
TRBJ1-3	14	.	TRBV18	.	CASSPPSKGNTIYF	TGTGCCAGCTCACCACCGAGTAAGGGAAACACCATATATTTT
TRBJ1-2	12	TRBD1	TRBV6-4	.	CASGDRGLGYTF	TGTGCCAGCGGGGACAGGGGGCTCGGCTACACCTTC
TRBJ2-3	17	.	TRBV11-2	.	CASSSRGAGAGTDTQYF	TGTGCCAGCAGCTCGAGGGGGGCGGGAGCCGGGACAGATACGCAGTATTTT
TRBJ1-5	15	.	TRBV6-5	.	CASRQVMNSNQPQHF	TGTGCCAGCAGACAGGTAATGAATAGCAATCAGCCCCAGCATTTT
TRBJ2-3	14	.	TRBV5-1	once	CASSTDLGADTQYF	TGCGCCAGCAGCACCGACCTGGGAGCAGATACGCAGTATTTT
TRBJ2-1	17	TRBD2	TRBV18	.	CASSPPKAGGNYNEQFF	TGTGCCAGCTCACCACCAAAAGCGGGAGGGAATTACAATGAGCAGTTCTTC
TRBJ1-1	14	.	TRBV5-6	.	CASSPVGGWTEAFF	TGTGCCAGCAGCCCCGTGGGGGGTTGGACTGAAGCTTTCTTT